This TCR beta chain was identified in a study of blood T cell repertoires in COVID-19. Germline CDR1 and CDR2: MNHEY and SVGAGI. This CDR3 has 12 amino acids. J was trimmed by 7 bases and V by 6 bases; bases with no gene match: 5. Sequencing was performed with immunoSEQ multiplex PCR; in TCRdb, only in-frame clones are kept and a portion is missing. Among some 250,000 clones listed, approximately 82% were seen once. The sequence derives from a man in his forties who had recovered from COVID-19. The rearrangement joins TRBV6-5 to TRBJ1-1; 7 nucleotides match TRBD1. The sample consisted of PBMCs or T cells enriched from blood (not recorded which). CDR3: CASRYRQGEAFF. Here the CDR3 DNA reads TGTGCCAGCAGATACCGACAGGGTGAAGCTTTCTTT.